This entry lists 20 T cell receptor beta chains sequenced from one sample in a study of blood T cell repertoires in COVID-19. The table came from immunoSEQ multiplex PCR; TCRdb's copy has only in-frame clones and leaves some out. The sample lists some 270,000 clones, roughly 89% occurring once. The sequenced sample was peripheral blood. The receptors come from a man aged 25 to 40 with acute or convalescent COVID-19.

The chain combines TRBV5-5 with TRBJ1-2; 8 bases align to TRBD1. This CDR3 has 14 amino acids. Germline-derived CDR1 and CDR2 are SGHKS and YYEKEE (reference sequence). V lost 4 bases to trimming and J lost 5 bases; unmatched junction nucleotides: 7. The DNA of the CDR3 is TGTGCCAGCAGCCCCGGACAGGGATTGTATGGCTACACCTTC. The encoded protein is CASSPGQGLYGYTF. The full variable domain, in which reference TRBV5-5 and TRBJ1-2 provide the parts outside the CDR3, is DAGVTQSPTHLIKTRGQQVTLRCSPISGHKSVSWYQQVLGQGPQFIFQYYEKEERGRGNFPDRFSARQFPNYSSELNVNALLLGDSALYLCASSPGQGLYGYTFGSGTRLTVV.

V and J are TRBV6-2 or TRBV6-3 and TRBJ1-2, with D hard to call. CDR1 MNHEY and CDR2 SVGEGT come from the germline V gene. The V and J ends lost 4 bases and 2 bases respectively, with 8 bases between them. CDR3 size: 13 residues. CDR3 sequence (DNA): TGTGCCAGCAGTTCCAGTTTGAACTATGGCTACACCTTC. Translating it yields CASSSSLNYGYTF.

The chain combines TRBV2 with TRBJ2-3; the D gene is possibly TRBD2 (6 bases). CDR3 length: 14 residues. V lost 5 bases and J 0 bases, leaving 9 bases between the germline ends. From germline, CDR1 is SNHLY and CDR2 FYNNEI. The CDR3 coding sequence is TGTGCCAGCAGTCCGGGACTTAGCACAGATACGCAGTATTTT. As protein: CASSPGLSTDTQYF.

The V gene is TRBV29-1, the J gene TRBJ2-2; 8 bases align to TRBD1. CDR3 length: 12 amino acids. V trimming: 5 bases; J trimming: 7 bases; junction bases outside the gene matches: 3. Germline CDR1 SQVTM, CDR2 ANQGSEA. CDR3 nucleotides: TGCAGCGTTAGGACAGGGTACGGGGAGCTGTTTTTT. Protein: CSVRTGYGELFF.

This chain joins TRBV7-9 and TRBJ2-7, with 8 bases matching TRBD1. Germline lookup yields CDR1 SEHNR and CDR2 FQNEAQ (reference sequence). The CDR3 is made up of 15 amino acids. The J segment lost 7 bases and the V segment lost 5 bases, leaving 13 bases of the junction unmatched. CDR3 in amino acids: CASSLRTDRAGEQYF. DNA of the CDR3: TGTGCCAGCAGCCTCAGAACGGACAGGGCTGGGGAGCAGTACTTC.

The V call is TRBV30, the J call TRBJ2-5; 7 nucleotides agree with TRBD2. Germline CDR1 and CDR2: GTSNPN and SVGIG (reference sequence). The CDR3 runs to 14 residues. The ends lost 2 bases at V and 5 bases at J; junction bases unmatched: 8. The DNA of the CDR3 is TGTGCCTGGAGTCCTCTAGCGGCCTCCGAGACCCAGTACTTC. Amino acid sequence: CAWSPLAASETQYF.

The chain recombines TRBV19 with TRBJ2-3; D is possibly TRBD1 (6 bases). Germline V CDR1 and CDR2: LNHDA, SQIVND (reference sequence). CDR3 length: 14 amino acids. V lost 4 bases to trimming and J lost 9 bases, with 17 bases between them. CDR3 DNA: TGTGCCAGTAGTACCCAGGACAGTGCAAGGACGCAGTATTTT. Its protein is CASSTQDSARTQYF.

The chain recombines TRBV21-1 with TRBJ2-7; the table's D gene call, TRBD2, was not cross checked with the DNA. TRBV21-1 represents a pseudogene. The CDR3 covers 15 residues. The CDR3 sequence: CASSKGSAGGYEQYF. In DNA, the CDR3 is TGTGCCAGCAGCAAAGGTTCCGCGGGGGGCTACGAGCAGTACTTC.

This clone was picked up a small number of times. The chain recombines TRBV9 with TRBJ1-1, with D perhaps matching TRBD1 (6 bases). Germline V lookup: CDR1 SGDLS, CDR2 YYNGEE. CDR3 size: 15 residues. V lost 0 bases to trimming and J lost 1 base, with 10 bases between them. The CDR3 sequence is CASSVGQDKNTEAFF. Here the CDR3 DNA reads TGTGCCAGCAGCGTAGGACAGGACAAGAACACTGAAGCTTTCTTT.

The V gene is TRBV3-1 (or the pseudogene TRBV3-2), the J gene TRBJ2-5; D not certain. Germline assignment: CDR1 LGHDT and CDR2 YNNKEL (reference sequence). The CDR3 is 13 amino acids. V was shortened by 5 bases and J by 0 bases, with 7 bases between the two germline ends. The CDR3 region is CASSTPYQETQYF. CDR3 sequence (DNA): TGTGCCAGCAGCACACCGTACCAAGAGACCCAGTACTTC.

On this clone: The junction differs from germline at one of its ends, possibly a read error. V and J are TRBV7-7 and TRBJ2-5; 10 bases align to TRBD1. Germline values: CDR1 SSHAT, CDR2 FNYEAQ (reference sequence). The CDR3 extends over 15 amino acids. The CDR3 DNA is TGTGCTAGCAGCTCGGGACAGGGGATCCGAGAGACCCAGTACTTC. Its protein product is CASSSGQGIRETQYF.

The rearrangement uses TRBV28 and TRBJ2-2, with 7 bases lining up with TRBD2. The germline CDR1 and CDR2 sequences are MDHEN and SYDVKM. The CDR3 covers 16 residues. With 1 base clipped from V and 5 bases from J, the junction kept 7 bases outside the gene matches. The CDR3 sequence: CASSLSRGGPTGELFF. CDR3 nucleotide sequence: TGTGCCAGCAGTTTATCGAGGGGAGGGCCGACCGGGGAGCTGTTTTTT.

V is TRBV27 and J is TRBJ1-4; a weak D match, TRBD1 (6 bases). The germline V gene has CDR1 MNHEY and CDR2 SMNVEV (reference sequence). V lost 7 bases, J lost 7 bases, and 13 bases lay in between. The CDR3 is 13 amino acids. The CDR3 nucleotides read TGTGCCAGCAAGGACAGTTTAAGTGAAAAACTGTTTTTT. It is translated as CASKDSLSEKLFF. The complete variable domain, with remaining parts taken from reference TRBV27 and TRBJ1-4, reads EAQVTQNPRYLITVTGKKLTVTCSQNMNHEYMSWYRQDPGLGLRQIYYSMNVEVTDKGDVPEGYKVSRKEKRNFPLILESPSPNQTSLYFCASKDSLSEKLFFGSGTQLSVL.

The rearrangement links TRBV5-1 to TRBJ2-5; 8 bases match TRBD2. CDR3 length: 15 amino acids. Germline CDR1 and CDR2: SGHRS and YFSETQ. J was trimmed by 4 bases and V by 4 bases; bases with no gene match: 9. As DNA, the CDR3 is TGCGCCAGCAGCAAAGGTAGCGGGATTCGAGAGACCCAGTACTTC. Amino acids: CASSKGSGIRETQYF.

The CDR3 spells CASSQRRSVETQYF. DNA for the CDR3: TGTGCCAGCAGTCAAAGACGGAGCGTTGAGACGCAGTATTTT. This chain uses TRBV7-2 with TRBJ2-3, with D unresolved. V shed 6 bases and J shed 9 bases, with 19 bases lying between them. Germline values: CDR1 SGHTA, CDR2 FQGNSA. The CDR3 spans 14 residues. Full variable domain (outside the CDR3, taken from reference TRBV7-2 and TRBJ2-3): GAGVSQSPSNKVTEKGKDVELRCDPISGHTALYWYRQSLGQGLEFLIYFQGNSAPDKSGLPSDRFSAERTGGSVSTLTIQRTQQEDSAVYLCASSQRRSVETQYFGPGTRLTVL.

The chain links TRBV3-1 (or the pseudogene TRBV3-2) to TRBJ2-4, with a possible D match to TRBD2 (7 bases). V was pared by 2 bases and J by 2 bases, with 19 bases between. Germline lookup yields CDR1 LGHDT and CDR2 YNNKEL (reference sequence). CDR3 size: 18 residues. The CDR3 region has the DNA TGTGCCAGCAGCCAAATTGTCACCGGGGGGCTGACCAAAAACATTCAGTACTTC. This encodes CASSQIVTGGLTKNIQYF.

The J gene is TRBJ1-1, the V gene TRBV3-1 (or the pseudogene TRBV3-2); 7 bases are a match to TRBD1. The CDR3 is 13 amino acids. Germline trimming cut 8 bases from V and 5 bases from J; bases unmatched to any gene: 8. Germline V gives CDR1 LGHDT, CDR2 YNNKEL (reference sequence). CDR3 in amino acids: CASGRRGPTEAFF. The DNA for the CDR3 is TGTGCCAGCGGCCGGAGGGGGCCAACTGAAGCTTTCTTT.

The CDR3 is CASSNAGVSPLHF. In DNA, the CDR3 is TGTGCCAGCAGTAACGCAGGGGTGTCACCCCTCCACTTT. V is TRBV3-1 (or the pseudogene TRBV3-2) and J is TRBJ1-6; D might be TRBD1 (6 bases). The length of the CDR3 is 13 residues. V gave up 6 bases and J gave up 10 bases, with 13 bases separating them. The germline CDR1 and CDR2 sequences are LGHDT and YNNKEL (reference sequence).

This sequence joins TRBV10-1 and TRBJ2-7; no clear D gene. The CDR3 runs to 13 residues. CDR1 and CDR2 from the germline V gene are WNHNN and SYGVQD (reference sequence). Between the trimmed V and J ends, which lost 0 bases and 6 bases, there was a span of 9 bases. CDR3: CASSESPFGEQYF. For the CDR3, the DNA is TGCGCCAGCAGTGAGTCCCCATTCGGCGAGCAGTACTTC.

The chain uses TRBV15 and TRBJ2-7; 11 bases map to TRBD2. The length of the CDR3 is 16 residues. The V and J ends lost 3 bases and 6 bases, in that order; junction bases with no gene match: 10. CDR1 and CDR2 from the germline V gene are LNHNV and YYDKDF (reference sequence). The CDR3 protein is CATSSPETSGKPEQYF. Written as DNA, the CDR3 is TGTGCCACCAGCAGTCCTGAGACTAGCGGGAAGCCCGAGCAGTACTTC.